The 14 T cell receptor beta chains presented below share a single source sample, sequenced in a study of post-analysis software for immune sequencing data. Study results and caveats: There were roughly 5 TRBV segments more frequent in patients than controls, and TRBV5-6, TRBV5-1 and TRBV20-1 were among them.

These receptors are not linked to any known antigen. cDNA libraries for TCR beta contained unique molecular identifiers. One entry per CDR3 protein, called by TCRdb with MiXCR from the PCR reads. The table records roughly 570,000 distinct CDR3 sequences, under 40% of them present only once. What was sequenced was blood. These receptors were obtained from a girl aged 2 to 17 with multiple sclerosis.

V is TRBV6-6 and J is TRBJ1-2; the match to TRBD1 covers 9 bases. The CDR3 is made up of 16 amino acids. CDR1 and CDR2 (germline): MNHNY, SVGAGI (reference sequence). Trimming took 2 bases from V and 4 from J; bases not matched to a gene: 8. The CDR3 DNA is TGTGCCAGCAGTTACCCGCCGGGACAGGGCTCCTATGGCTACACCTTC. Its protein product is CASSYPPGQGSYGYTF.

The chain employs TRBV7-2 and TRBJ2-3; D gene unclear. Germline V lookup: CDR1 SGHTA, CDR2 FQGNSA. CDR3 length equals 15 residues. V lost 5 bases and J lost 1, with 13 bases in between. The CDR3 sequence is CASSRGGVGTDTQYF. CDR3 nucleotides: TGTGCCAGCAGCCGCGGTGGGGTAGGCACAGATACGCAGTATTTT.

CDR3 coding DNA: TGTGCCAGCAGTTCCCCTGAGGGCAATCAGCCCCAGCATTTT. Translation: CASSSPEGNQPQHF. This chain connects TRBV7-9 to TRBJ1-5, with D unclear. The germline V gene has CDR1 SEHNR and CDR2 FQNEAQ (reference sequence). The CDR3 consists of 14 residues. V was shortened by 6 bases and J by 2 bases, with 11 bases between the two germline ends.

This rearrangement joins TRBV5-1 to TRBJ2-3; TRBD2 agrees at 8 bases. Trimming took 0 bases from V and 5 from J; bases not matched to a gene: 5. The CDR3 length is 15 residues. CDR1 is SGHRS, CDR2 YFSETQ, per germline. The CDR3 sequence is CASSLEGGGIDTQYF. CDR3 DNA sequence: TGCGCCAGCAGCTTGGAAGGCGGGGGGATAGATACGCAGTATTTT.

The rearrangement links TRBV7-2 to TRBJ1-1, with D tentatively TRBD1 (5 bases). Per the germline V gene, CDR1 is SGHTA and CDR2 is FQGNSA. V dropped 5 bases and J dropped 6 bases, with 25 bases sitting between them. The CDR3 has 17 residues. The CDR3 coding sequence is TGTGCCAGCAGCCGCGAGCTTCGACAGAGAAGTTATCCTGAAGCTTTCTTT. It translates to CASSRELRQRSYPEAFF.

The chain combines TRBV7-2 with TRBJ1-1, with D maybe TRBD1 (6 bases). The germline V gene has CDR1 SGHTA and CDR2 FQGNSA. The CDR3 runs 15 residues. V was cut by 4 bases and J by 6 bases, with 18 bases left in between. The CDR3 bases are TGTGCCAGCAGCTCCCCAGGGGTAAAAAGGGCTGAAGCTTTCTTT. Translating gives CASSSPGVKRAEAFF. Together with reference TRBV7-2 and TRBJ1-1, the CDR3 gives the full variable domain: GAGVSQSPSNKVTEKGKDVELRCDPISGHTALYWYRQSLGQGLEFLIYFQGNSAPDKSGLPSDRFSAERTGGSVSTLTIQRTQQEDSAVYLCASSSPGVKRAEAFFGQGTRLTVV.

The table lists this clonotype with a few counts. The V gene is TRBV5-1, the J gene TRBJ2-5, with a possible D match to TRBD2 (5 bases). V was pared by 8 bases and J by 4 bases, with 24 bases between. The CDR3 spans 16 residues. Germline-derived CDR1 and CDR2 are SGHRS and YFSETQ. CDR3 in amino acids: CASRLRPVPQAETQYF. CDR3 bases: TGCGCCAGTAGACTACGCCCCGTACCCCAAGCAGAGACCCAGTACTTC.

This clonotype was seen just once. The chain combines TRBV29-1 with TRBJ2-7; TRBD2 matches at 8 bases. The last part of the DNA fits TRBJ2-5 better; the J call may be wrong. Germline assignment: CDR1 SQVTM and CDR2 ANQGSEA. The length of the CDR3 is 15 residues. The CDR3, as DNA: TGCAGCGTTGAGCGGGGGGCGCAGGCCAGCAAGACCCAGTACTTC. Protein sequence: CSVERGAQASKTQYF.

The chain recombines TRBV27 with TRBJ2-7; 9 nucleotides align to TRBD2. The J call may be mistaken, given a closer DNA end match to TRBJ2-5. CDR3 length: 14 residues. The germline V gene encodes CDR1 MNHEY and CDR2 SMNVEV (reference sequence). In DNA, the CDR3 is TGTGCCAGCAGACCAGCGGGGGGCGGAGAGACCCAGTACTTC. Its protein is CASRPAGGGETQYF.

V is TRBV2 and J is TRBJ1-3; D is possibly TRBD1 (5 bases). V lost 2 bases to trimming and J lost 2 bases, with 10 bases between them. The CDR3 length is 15 residues. The germline V gene has CDR1 SNHLY and CDR2 FYNNEI. CDR3 amino acids: CASSESWDPGNTIYF. As DNA, the CDR3 is TGTGCCAGCAGTGAAAGTTGGGACCCTGGAAACACCATATATTTT.

The V call is TRBV5-1, the J call TRBJ1-1; 10 nucleotides align to TRBD1. Germline V gives CDR1 SGHRS, CDR2 YFSETQ. This CDR3 is built from 15 residues. Trimming removed 4 bases from V and 0 bases from J; junction bases left unmatched: 3. In nucleotides, the CDR3 is TGCGCCAGCAGCAAGGGACAGGGGATGAACACTGAAGCTTTCTTT. Amino acids: CASSKGQGMNTEAFF.

This chain links TRBV7-2 with TRBJ1-6; 11 bases are a match to TRBD1. The V gene end was trimmed by 1 base and the J gene end by 8 bases; junction bases not matched to a gene: 1. CDR1 and CDR2 from the germline V gene are SGHTA and FQGNSA. The CDR3 has 15 amino acids. The CDR3 coding sequence is TGTGCCAGCAGCTTAGTGGGACAGGGGGATTCACCCCTCCACTTT. Its translation is CASSLVGQGDSPLHF.

The rearrangement joins TRBV12-3 or TRBV12-4 to TRBJ2-3; 7 bases agree with TRBD2. V lost 3 bases, J lost 4 bases, and 7 bases stayed unmatched. The CDR3 extends over 15 amino acids. In DNA form, the CDR3 reads TGTGCCAGCAGTTTTGGACTAGGCTTCCCAGATACGCAGTATTTT. Protein sequence: CASSFGLGFPDTQYF.

This clonotype was detected only a few times. The chain is built from TRBV6-5 and TRBJ2-2; D is ambiguous. V was cut by 5 bases and J by 5 bases, with 9 bases left in between. The V gene's germline CDR1 is MNHEY and CDR2 SVGAGI. This CDR3 has 13 amino acids. The CDR3 sequence is CASSTMVTGELFF. In nucleotides, the CDR3 is TGTGCCAGCAGTACAATGGTGACCGGGGAGCTGTTTTTT.